One sample yielded the 13 T cell receptor beta chains listed below, sequenced in a study of blood T cell repertoires in COVID-19. Sequenced by immunoSEQ multiplex PCR; TCRdb stores in-frame clones only, minus some. Of under 150,000 clones listed, 84% are singletons. The specimen sequenced was PBMCs or T cells enriched from blood (not recorded which). Receptor source: a man between 35 and 55 years old with acute COVID-19.

This clone was counted only a few times. The chain carries TRBV7-9 and TRBJ1-4; tentatively, D is TRBD1 (5 bases). The CDR3 length is 14 residues. The germline gives CDR1 SEHNR, CDR2 FQNEAQ (reference sequence). V was trimmed by 3 bases and J by 0 bases, leaving 5 bases between them. The CDR3 sequence is CASSLTATNEKLFF. CDR3 coding DNA: TGTGCCAGCAGCTTGACAGCAACTAATGAAAAACTGTTTTTT.

This clone was observed a handful of times. The chain couples TRBV21-1 to TRBJ2-5; the D segment call TRBD2 is taken from the table without a DNA check. TRBV21-1 counts as a pseudogene. The CDR3 totals 17 residues. CDR3 sequence: CASSKVELAGWVETQYF. CDR3 in DNA: TGTGCCAGCAGCAAAGTGGAGCTAGCGGGATGGGTAGAGACCCAGTACTTC.

The chain uses TRBV4-1 and TRBJ2-5; D is uncertain. Trimming took 1 base from V and 3 from J, leaving 21 bases between them. This CDR3 comprises 18 residues. Germline V gene data show CDR1 as MGHRA and CDR2 as YSYEKL. CDR3 amino acids: CASSQALVVPKVEETQYF. The CDR3 DNA sequence: TGCGCCAGCAGCCAAGCGCTAGTTGTCCCGAAGGTAGAAGAGACCCAGTACTTC.

This clone was counted a single time. This chain joins TRBV6-5 and TRBJ1-1, with D unclear. Trimming removed 0 bases at V and 5 bases at J, with 13 bases between. Germline CDR1 reads MNHEY; CDR2 reads SVGAGI. This CDR3 contains 15 residues. As DNA, the CDR3 is TGTGCCAGCAGTTACTCCCTGATTAGAGGGACTGAAGCTTTCTTT. The encoded protein is CASSYSLIRGTEAFF.

This clone was seen only once. The chain has TRBV7-8 and TRBJ2-3, with 10 positions matching TRBD1. Germline CDR1 is SGHVS and CDR2 is FQNEAQ. The CDR3 contains 14 residues. J was trimmed by 4 bases and V by 5 bases; bases with no gene match: 3. For the CDR3, the DNA is TGTGCCAGCAGCAGGACAGGGGGATCAGATACGCAGTATTTT. Translating it yields CASSRTGGSDTQYF.

The chain combines TRBV11-2 with TRBJ2-1, with a possible D match to TRBD2 (6 bases). This CDR3 is 18 amino acids long. CDR1 and CDR2 from the germline V gene are SGHAT and FQNNGV. The germline V and J ends were trimmed by 5 bases and 0 bases, with 20 bases remaining between them. CDR3 in DNA: TGTGCCAGCAGCCCCTATTTGGAGCGGGTGGGCTCCTACAATGAGCAGTTCTTC. It is translated as CASSPYLERVGSYNEQFF.

The genes are TRBV27 and TRBJ2-2; possibly TRBD2 for D (5 bases). Trimming removed 5 bases from V and 6 bases from J, with 13 bases in between. The V gene's germline CDR1 is MNHEY and CDR2 SMNVEV (reference sequence). The CDR3 runs to 14 residues. This CDR3 is CASSPLSRAGELFF. The CDR3, as DNA: TGTGCCAGCAGTCCGCTGTCGCGGGCCGGGGAGCTGTTTTTT.

In this sample, this clone turned up once. The rearrangement joins TRBV4-1 to TRBJ2-6, with 8 bases lining up with TRBD1. After removal of 8 bases from V and 0 bases from J, the junction contained 9 bases not matched to a gene. The CDR3 loop spans 17 amino acids. CDR1 is MGHRA, CDR2 YSYEKL, per germline. The CDR3 sequence is CASALTGGFSGANVLTF. In DNA, the CDR3 is TGCGCCAGCGCTCTCACAGGGGGTTTCTCTGGGGCCAACGTCCTGACTTTC.

A single count supports this clone. The genes are TRBV30 and TRBJ1-1; possible D gene TRBD1, 6 bases. Germline V gives CDR1 GTSNPN, CDR2 SVGIG (reference sequence). CDR3 length: 17 residues. Deletions cut 1 base from V and 1 base from J, with 19 bases between. The CDR3 DNA follows: TGTGCCTGGAGTGCCCATAGCTCAGGGGCCTGGAACACTGAAGCTTTCTTT. Protein sequence: CAWSAHSSGAWNTEAFF.

The sample holds a few counts of this clone. The rearrangement links TRBV7-2 to TRBJ2-4, with 9 bases identical to TRBD1. Germline V gene lookup returns CDR1 SGHTA and CDR2 FQGNSA. This CDR3 comprises 14 residues. The V segment lost 7 bases and the J segment 5 bases; nucleotides outside the gene matches: 6. CDR3 sequence reads: CASIQGQGQNIQYF. The DNA for the CDR3 is TGTGCCAGCATACAGGGACAGGGACAAAACATTCAGTACTTC.

The V gene is TRBV5-1, the J gene TRBJ1-1, with D perhaps matching TRBD1 (6 bases). The germline V gene encodes CDR1 SGHRS and CDR2 YFSETQ. V lost 3 bases and J lost 1, with 19 bases in between. The CDR3 is 17 amino acids. The CDR3 here is CASSSRGIGVRNTEAFF. The CDR3 bases are TGCGCCAGCAGCTCCAGGGGTATAGGGGTTAGGAACACTGAAGCTTTCTTT.

The table lists this clone with a few counts. The J gene is TRBJ2-5, the V gene TRBV27; 8 bases map to TRBD1. J gave up 3 bases and V 2 bases, and 2 bases lay outside the gene matches. The length of the CDR3 is 14 residues. The germline gives CDR1 MNHEY, CDR2 SMNVEV (reference sequence). Written as DNA, the CDR3 is TGTGCCAGCAGTTTAGTACAGGGGGAAGAGACCCAGTACTTC. It encodes CASSLVQGEETQYF.

The chain has TRBV2 and TRBJ2-2, with 7 bases that match TRBD2. The CDR3 is 15 amino acids. Trimming removed 5 bases from V and 1 base from J; junction bases left unmatched: 4. Per the germline V gene, CDR1 is SNHLY and CDR2 is FYNNEI. CDR3 residues: CASSFSSGNTGELFF. DNA of the CDR3: TGTGCCAGCAGTTTTTCTAGCGGGAACACCGGGGAGCTGTTTTTT.